The 26 T cell receptor beta chains reported below all come from one sample, sequenced in a study of blood T cell repertoires in COVID-19. Produced via immunoSEQ multiplex PCR; TCRdb's table is partial and in-frame only. The sample records tens of thousands of clones, roughly 80% being singletons. Input material: peripheral blood. The receptors were sampled from a woman in her seventies with acute or convalescent COVID-19.

The rearrangement links TRBV5-8 to TRBJ2-7, with D perhaps matching TRBD2 (5 bases). The CDR3 spans 13 residues. The germline V and J ends were trimmed by 2 bases and 2 bases, with 8 bases remaining between them. Germline CDR1 is SGHTS and CDR2 is YDEGEE. CDR3 bases: TGTGCCAGCAGCTTAAGGGAGACCTACGAGCAGTACTTC. It yields the protein CASSLRETYEQYF.

Points on this clone: The same CDR3 arises from other DNA sequences in this sample as well. The chain is built from TRBV7-2 and TRBJ2-7; 11 nucleotides agree with TRBD1. This CDR3 comprises 14 residues. V was clipped by 5 bases and J by 2 bases; unmatched bases: 2. CDR1 SGHTA and CDR2 FQGNSA come from the germline V gene. CDR3 bases: TGTGCCAGCAGCCCGGGACAGGGGGCCTACGAGCAGTACTTC. This gives the protein CASSPGQGAYEQYF.

This rearrangement joins TRBV19 to TRBJ2-5; 9 positions match TRBD2. This CDR3 contains 16 residues. Germline V gene sequence: CDR1 LNHDA, CDR2 SQIVND (reference sequence). V was clipped by 5 bases and J by 2 bases; unmatched bases: 9. Written as DNA, the CDR3 is TGTGCCAGTAGTCCCCTACCTCTAGCGGGGCAAGAGACCCAGTACTTC. The encoded protein is CASSPLPLAGQETQYF.

J is TRBJ1-1 and V is TRBV5-4; D is possibly TRBD1 (6 bases). CDR1 and CDR2 from the germline V gene are SGHNT and YYREEE (reference sequence). The CDR3 has 15 residues. V was clipped by 0 bases and J by 6 bases, with 15 bases between them. The CDR3: CASSLADPGASEAFF. As DNA, the CDR3 is TGTGCCAGCAGCTTGGCGGATCCAGGGGCTTCTGAAGCTTTCTTT.

This chain links TRBV25-1 with TRBJ1-2; 7 bases agree with TRBD1. Germline V CDR1 and CDR2: MGHDK, SYGVNS. V trimming: 1 base; J trimming: 7 bases; junction bases outside the gene matches: 6. CDR3 length equals 14 residues. CDR3 residues: CASSESDRLGGYTF. In nucleotides, the CDR3 is TGTGCCAGCAGTGAATCGGACAGGCTAGGTGGCTACACCTTC.

The V gene is TRBV7-2, the J gene TRBJ1-2; TRBD1 is a possible D gene (5 bases). Trimming removed 5 bases at V and 5 bases at J, with 21 bases between. From germline, CDR1 is SGHTA and CDR2 FQGNSA. The CDR3 consists of 16 residues. CDR3 sequence: CASSKLGQGDNYGYTF. In DNA, the CDR3 is TGTGCCAGCAGCAAATTAGGACAAGGGGATAATTATGGCTACACCTTC.

The chain employs TRBV4-3 and TRBJ1-3; D uncertain. Germline V CDR1 and CDR2: LGHNA, YSLEER. Trimming took off 3 bases at V and 2 bases at J, with 14 bases between the two ends. This CDR3 spans 16 amino acids. The CDR3 is CASSQEAMGAGNTIYF. The CDR3 DNA follows: TGCGCCAGCAGCCAGGAGGCGATGGGCGCTGGAAACACCATATATTTT.

V usage is TRBV6-2 or TRBV6-3 and J usage is TRBJ2-3; D possibly corresponds to TRBD2 (7 bases). V lost 4 bases and J 9 bases, leaving 23 bases between the germline ends. Germline V gene sequence: CDR1 MNHEY, CDR2 SVGEGT. CDR3 length equals 16 residues. This CDR3 reads CASSSYNNGGGRTQYF. CDR3 coding DNA: TGTGCCAGCAGTTCCTACAACAATGGGGGGGGGCGAACGCAGTATTTT.

The chain uses TRBV4-1 and TRBJ2-7, with 8 bases matching TRBD1. V shed 4 bases and J 2 bases; nucleotides not matched to a gene: 4. This CDR3 has 14 amino acids. Germline V gene lookup returns CDR1 MGHRA and CDR2 YSYEKL. The CDR3 coding sequence is TGCGCCAGCAGCCTCGTGGACAGGGCCTACGAGCAGTACTTC. Its translation: CASSLVDRAYEQYF.

This chain joins TRBV18 and TRBJ2-7; 13 bases are shared with TRBD2. Germline V CDR1 and CDR2: KGHSH, LQKENI. Trimming took 3 bases from V and 7 from J; bases not matched to a gene: 6. The CDR3 runs to 15 residues. CDR3 sequence reads: CASSPGLAGAGEQYF. As DNA, the CDR3 is TGTGCCAGCTCACCTGGACTAGCGGGGGCGGGGGAGCAGTACTTC.

Here the CDR3 DNA reads TGTGCCAGCAGCTTAGCAGCAGCGTCTGGAAACACCATATATTTT. Its protein product is CASSLAAASGNTIYF. The chain employs TRBV7-2 and TRBJ1-3; D is uncertain. This CDR3 has 15 residues. The germline V gene encodes CDR1 SGHTA and CDR2 FQGNSA. The V and J ends lost 0 bases and 1 base respectively, with 7 bases between them.

This chain uses TRBV27 with TRBJ2-2, with 8 bases matching TRBD1. Per germline, CDR1 MNHEY and CDR2 SMNVEV (reference sequence). The CDR3 runs to 13 residues. J lost 7 bases, V lost 7 bases, and 5 bases had no gene match. CDR3 in amino acids: CASTGGEVGELFF. CDR3 DNA sequence: TGTGCCAGCACAGGGGGCGAGGTCGGGGAGCTGTTTTTT.

This rearrangement joins TRBV4-3 to TRBJ1-4; D gene ambiguous. With 0 bases removed from V and 4 bases from J, the gap between germline ends came to 6 bases. CDR1 and CDR2 from the germline V gene are LGHNA and YSLEER. The CDR3 loop spans 14 amino acids. CDR3 region: CASSQEGSNEKLFF. CDR3 nucleotide sequence: TGCGCCAGCAGCCAAGAGGGGAGTAATGAAAAACTGTTTTTT.

In this sample, this clone turned up a few times. The V call is TRBV29-1, the J call TRBJ1-2; D not certain. Per the germline V gene, CDR1 is SQVTM and CDR2 is ANQGSEA. The V and J ends lost 2 bases and 1 base respectively, with 11 bases between them. The CDR3 extends over 14 amino acids. The DNA for the CDR3 is TGCAGCGTTGAAACCACAGCTATTAACTATGGCTACACCTTC. Amino acid sequence: CSVETTAINYGYTF.

J is TRBJ2-2 and V is TRBV7-2, with 10 nucleotides matching TRBD2. V was pared by 2 bases and J by 7 bases, with 7 bases of the junction left unmatched. CDR1 is SGHTA, CDR2 FQGNSA, per germline. The CDR3 spans 16 residues. The CDR3 here is CASSLWTSGSGGELFF. CDR3 nucleotides: TGTGCCAGCAGCTTATGGACTAGCGGTTCAGGCGGGGAGCTGTTTTTT.

The chain links TRBV9 to TRBJ1-6, with TRBD1 matching over 7 bases. Germline assignment: CDR1 SGDLS and CDR2 YYNGEE. This CDR3 region has 17 residues. V lost 0 bases and J lost 7; bases outside the gene matches: 10. CDR3 in DNA: TGTGCCAGCAGCGTAGAGGCGACAGGGTTGCTGAATTCACCCCTCCACTTT. Protein product: CASSVEATGLLNSPLHF.

This sequence joins TRBV19 and TRBJ2-5; 7 bases fit TRBD2. Germline V gene lookup returns CDR1 LNHDA and CDR2 SQIVND (reference sequence). V lost 6 bases to trimming and J lost 2 bases; unmatched junction nucleotides: 9. This CDR3 is built from 15 residues. CDR3 amino acids: CASSPIGGGQETQYF. The CDR3 DNA sequence: TGTGCCAGTAGCCCGATAGGCGGGGGACAAGAGACCCAGTACTTC.

This chain connects TRBV19 to TRBJ1-1; D is ambiguous. CDR1 and CDR2 (germline): LNHDA, SQIVND (reference sequence). This CDR3 spans 17 amino acids. V was trimmed by 3 bases and J by 5 bases, leaving 22 bases between them. The CDR3 nucleotides read TGTGCCAGTAGTATTCTGTTCCGGGTAAGTTCGAATACTGAAGCTTTCTTT. Amino acids: CASSILFRVSSNTEAFF.

This chain connects TRBV6-5 to TRBJ1-2; D not resolved. The germline V gene encodes CDR1 MNHEY and CDR2 SVGAGI. With 5 bases removed from V and 7 bases from J, the gap between germline ends came to 20 bases. This CDR3 is built from 15 residues. CDR3 nucleotides: TGTGCCAGCAGTCAATTCCAAGAATCCGCCGGTGGCTACACCTTC. Its translation is CASSQFQESAGGYTF.

The V gene is TRBV12-2, the J gene TRBJ2-1; the table's D call of TRBD2 was not tested on the DNA. TRBV12-2 is designated a pseudogene. This CDR3 comprises 16 residues. The CDR3 DNA reads as TGTGCAAGTCGCTCCGTGGCGGAGAGCTCCTACAATGAGCAGTTCTTC. It codes for CASRSVAESSYNEQFF.

In its sample, this clone was seen once. CDR3 protein: CASSPRQGVSQETQYF. CDR3 coding DNA: TGTGCCAGCAGCCCCAGACAGGGGGTAAGCCAAGAGACCCAGTACTTC. The V and J genes are TRBV28 and TRBJ2-5; the match to TRBD1 covers 9 bases. CDR1 MDHEN and CDR2 SYDVKM come from the germline V gene. The J segment lost 1 base and the V segment lost 6 bases, leaving 9 bases of the junction unmatched. The CDR3 is 16 amino acids.

J is TRBJ1-1 and V is TRBV6-5; TRBD1 is a possible D gene (5 bases). Germline V CDR1 and CDR2: MNHEY, SVGAGI. With 1 base removed from V and 5 bases from J, the gap between germline ends came to 14 bases. The CDR3 covers 15 residues. The CDR3: CASSYLSTGGTEAFF. The CDR3 region has the DNA TGTGCCAGCAGTTACTTATCTACGGGGGGGACTGAAGCTTTCTTT.

The chain couples TRBV7-6 to TRBJ2-3, with TRBD2 matching 7 bases. V lost 5 bases, J lost 2 bases, and 10 bases stayed unmatched. The CDR3 spans 16 residues. Germline CDR1 is SGHVS and CDR2 is FNYEAQ. CDR3 in DNA: TGTGCCAGCAGCCTTGGTGGGGGGGGACCCACAGATACGCAGTATTTT. Translating it yields CASSLGGGGPTDTQYF. Looking up the rest from reference TRBV7-6 and TRBJ2-3 gives the full variable domain: GAGVSQSPRYKVTKRGQDVALRCDPISGHVSLYWYRQALGQGPEFLTYFNYEAQQDKSGLPNDRFSAERPEGSISTLTIQRTEQRDSAMYRCASSLGGGGPTDTQYFGPGTRLTVL.

V usage is TRBV27 and J usage is TRBJ1-2; D possibly corresponds to TRBD1 (6 bases). The length of the CDR3 is 15 residues. V was pared by 5 bases and J by 1 base, with 14 bases between. Germline-derived CDR1 and CDR2 are MNHEY and SMNVEV (reference sequence). The CDR3 DNA is TGTGCCAGCAGTCCAGACAGGACCTATAACTATGGCTACACCTTC. Protein sequence: CASSPDRTYNYGYTF.

CDR3 nucleotides: TGTGCCAGCCGGACTAGCGGGGGAGAAGAGACCCAGTACTTC. It is translated as CASRTSGGEETQYF. This chain joins TRBV3-1 (or the pseudogene TRBV3-2) and TRBJ2-5; 13 nucleotides match TRBD2. The CDR3 sequence is 14 residues long. V shed 8 bases and J 3 bases; nucleotides not matched to a gene: 3. Germline CDR1 LGHDT, CDR2 YNNKEL (reference sequence).

Only a few counts were recorded for this clone. The chain links TRBV7-9 to TRBJ2-2; TRBD1 is a possible D gene (6 bases). The V end lost 5 bases, the J end lost 3 bases, and 16 bases lay between the germline ends. The CDR3 is 16 amino acids. Germline CDR1 is SEHNR and CDR2 is FQNEAQ (reference sequence). CDR3 residues: CASSRRGRGHTGELFF. The CDR3 DNA is TGTGCCAGCAGCCGCCGGGGCAGGGGTCACACCGGGGAGCTGTTTTTT.